The T cell receptor (beta chain) under discussion was sequenced for a study of T cell repertoires in cytomegalovirus infection. Study in general: HLA-C-restricted CMV epitopes, recently identified, and well-studied HLA-B-restricted ones were used by the study. Public TCR beta signatures indicated both CMV infection and matching HLA type.

TCRdb recomputed calls from the reads with MiXCR, one row per CDR3 protein. This sample has some 350,000 distinct CDR3 sequences; almost 30% occur once, and the top ten carry 15% to 25%. Germline-derived CDR1 and CDR2 are KGHSH and LQKENI. CDR3 length equals 16 residues. Trimming removed 4 bases at V and 5 bases at J, with 20 bases between. Notes on this clonotype: Its antigen is not known.

Study results and caveats: Ex vivo, HLA-C-restricted CMV-specific TCR beta clonotypes prevailed over the rest of the response. Frequencies of public TCR beta families were cumulated, and this identified carriers of CMV plus the relevant HLA.

The specimen comprised cultured PBMCs, sampled from culture after CMV antigen stimulation. The rearrangement uses TRBV18 and TRBJ1-1; a weak D match, TRBD1 (6 bases). The clonotype originates from a human donor in good health (CMV status not recorded). Some clones in this sample may be carry-over from other donors' samples. As DNA, the CDR3 is TGTGCCAGCTCACTTGAAAGGGGGGCCGGTGGGACTGAAGCTTTCTTT. As protein: CASSLERGAGGTEAFF.